The source of this T cell receptor beta chain is a study of cytomegalovirus exposure and HLA in healthy donors. Findings and caveats of the study: Sequencing likely generated an artifact that appeared as a cluster of highly shared sequence variants. Based on reports, TCR beta sequences accurately predicted HLA-A and HLA-B alleles for most subjects.

As to this clone: Antigen specificity is unknown.

Germline values: CDR1 MNHEY, CDR2 SVGAGI. The CDR3 has 13 residues. Trimming removed 10 bases from V and 4 bases from J, with 16 bases in between. Use of 60 Vbeta and 13 Jbeta primers characterized the PCR. Clones were sequenced by immunoSEQ multiplex PCR, and TCRdb holds only the in-frame ones, with some missing. The data contain approximately 200,000 clones, about four fifths of them seen just once; the ten biggest clones take up about 5.6%. The sample was PBMCs. This receptor was identified in a woman in her 30s in good health and CMV-seropositive. This chain connects TRBV6-5 to TRBJ1-1; D gene uncertain. As DNA, the CDR3 is TGTGCCACCCACCCGGGTTCGGCCACTGAAGCTTTCTTT. Its translation is CATHPGSATEAFF.